The 27 T cell receptor beta chains presented below share a single source sample, sequenced in a study of shared clonotypes between healthy human individuals. Naive CD8 isolation took CD45RO-negative cells positively selected for CCR7 and excluded terminally differentiated effector memory CD45RA+ cells. The assay was immunoSEQ multiplex PCR, and TCRdb's table has in-frame clones only and misses some. This table holds roughly 810,000 clones, around 96% found once. Sequences were obtained from naive CD8+ T cells sorted from blood. The receptors were gathered from a man aged 25 to 40 in good health.

This rearrangement joins TRBV18 to TRBJ2-1; 10 bases match TRBD1. The germline CDR1 and CDR2 sequences are KGHSH and LQKENI. The CDR3 covers 15 residues. J was trimmed by 4 bases and V by 6 bases; bases with no gene match: 6. This CDR3 reads CASSADRGVYNEQFF. The CDR3 DNA follows: TGTGCCAGCTCCGCGGACAGGGGGGTTTACAATGAGCAGTTCTTC.

This clone appeared once. The chain uses TRBV6-1 and TRBJ2-7; D may be TRBD2 (6 bases). The CDR3 has 15 residues. V shed 5 bases and J shed 2 bases, with 16 bases lying between them. Germline loops: CDR1 MNHNS, CDR2 SASEGT. As DNA, the CDR3 is TGTGCCAGCAGTTTACCCAGTAGCGGAACCTACGAGCAGTACTTC. Translated: CASSLPSSGTYEQYF.

Here the CDR3 reads CASSYSKMYNEQFF. CDR3 DNA: TGTGCCAGCAGTTACTCGAAAATGTACAATGAGCAGTTCTTC. V and J are TRBV6-6 and TRBJ2-1; D gene unclear. Trimming stripped 0 bases from V and 4 bases from J, with 7 bases between. Germline values: CDR1 MNHNY, CDR2 SVGAGI (reference sequence). CDR3 size: 14 residues.

V and J are TRBV28 and TRBJ1-4; possible D gene TRBD1, 5 bases. V was trimmed by 5 bases and J by 6 bases, leaving 13 bases between them. CDR3 length: 14 residues. Per germline, CDR1 MDHEN and CDR2 SYDVKM. CDR3 DNA sequence: TGTGCCAGCAGTCCCCGGCTCAGGGATGAAAAACTGTTTTTT. This translates into CASSPRLRDEKLFF.

This rearrangement joins TRBV13 to TRBJ2-5, with D possibly being TRBD1 or TRBD2 (6 bases each). The CDR3 runs to 14 residues. Germline CDR1 reads PRHDT; CDR2 reads FYEKMQ (reference sequence). V dropped 7 bases and J dropped 2 bases, with 14 bases sitting between them. CDR3 in DNA: TGTGCCAGCACCTTTAGGGGGGTTCAAGAGACCCAGTACTTC. Its protein product is CASTFRGVQETQYF.

The J gene is TRBJ2-3, the V gene TRBV27; weak D call: TRBD2 (5 bases). The CDR3 is 16 amino acids. Germline lookup yields CDR1 MNHEY and CDR2 SMNVEV (reference sequence). The V gene lost 10 bases and the J gene lost 0 bases, with 20 bases spanning the gap. CDR3 amino acids: CATKSKRIESTDTQYF. The CDR3 DNA reads as TGTGCCACCAAGTCAAAGCGGATCGAGAGCACAGATACGCAGTATTTT.

This chain connects TRBV4-3 to TRBJ1-4, with 8 bases that match TRBD1. Germline loops: CDR1 LGHNA, CDR2 YSLEER. The CDR3 has 12 amino acids. This CDR3 reads CAQGETNEKLFF. As DNA, the CDR3 is TGCGCACAGGGGGAGACTAATGAAAAACTGTTTTTT.

V is TRBV23-1 and J is TRBJ2-5; TRBD1 aligns across 9 bases. TRBV23-1 is filed as an ORF, its function uncertain. The CDR3 contains 20 residues. With V trimmed by 0 bases and J by 1 base, 15 bases remained unmatched. CDR3 residues: CASSQSCIIRRDRAQETQYF. CDR3 coding DNA: TGCGCCAGCAGTCAATCGTGTATTATCCGGCGGGACAGGGCCCAAGAGACCCAGTACTTC.

The chain links TRBV27 to TRBJ2-1, with 7 positions matching TRBD1. Germline V gene sequence: CDR1 MNHEY, CDR2 SMNVEV (reference sequence). CDR3 size: 15 residues. Trimming removed 8 bases from V and 1 base from J; junction bases left unmatched: 8. This CDR3 is CASGKPTGSYNEQFF. The CDR3 DNA is TGTGCCAGCGGAAAACCGACAGGGTCCTACAATGAGCAGTTCTTC.

The chain couples TRBV27 to TRBJ2-7; TRBD2 aligns across 10 bases. With 4 bases clipped from V and 0 bases from J, the junction kept 6 bases outside the gene matches. The CDR3 length is 16 residues. CDR1 is MNHEY and CDR2 is SMNVEV in the germline V gene (reference sequence). The CDR3 loop is CASSYLAGESSYEQYF. CDR3 in DNA: TGTGCCAGCAGTTATCTAGCGGGAGAAAGCTCCTACGAGCAGTACTTC.

J is TRBJ2-7 and V is TRBV5-4; TRBD2 aligns across 7 bases. Germline V CDR1 and CDR2: SGHNT, YYREEE (reference sequence). This CDR3 region has 15 residues. The junction had 9 bases not matched to a gene; V was cut back by 4 bases and J by 2 bases. The CDR3 region is CASSRLAGDAYEQYF. As DNA, the CDR3 is TGTGCCAGCAGCCGTCTGGCGGGAGACGCCTACGAGCAGTACTTC.

In this sample, this clone turned up a few times. The chain is built from TRBV15 and TRBJ2-2; D remains unclear. CDR1 and CDR2 (germline): LNHNV, YYDKDF (reference sequence). This CDR3 has 13 amino acids. Trimming left V 8 bases short and J 3 bases short, with 10 bases between. The CDR3 region is CATRADYTGELFF. DNA for the CDR3: TGTGCCACCCGTGCAGATTACACCGGGGAGCTGTTTTTT.

J is TRBJ2-7 and V is TRBV7-9; 12 bases agree with TRBD1. Germline lookup yields CDR1 SEHNR and CDR2 FQNEAQ (reference sequence). The V gene end was trimmed by 8 bases and the J gene end by 5 bases; junction bases not matched to a gene: 4. The CDR3 has 13 amino acids. The CDR3 protein is CASGGQGAHEQYF. CDR3 DNA sequence: TGTGCCAGCGGGGGACAGGGGGCCCACGAGCAGTACTTC.

This clone has a single count. The V gene is TRBV7-9, the J gene TRBJ2-3; TRBD2 matches 14 bases. This CDR3 is built from 16 residues. Looked up from germline, CDR1 is SEHNR and CDR2 is FQNEAQ (reference sequence). The trim removed 7 bases at V and 5 bases at J, leaving 8 bases unmatched. CDR3 residues: CASIKGLAGGQDTQYF. The CDR3 bases are TGTGCCAGCATCAAAGGACTAGCGGGAGGACAAGATACGCAGTATTTT.

In regard to this clone: The same CDR3 arises from other DNA sequences in this sample as well. This rearrangement joins TRBV7-9 to TRBJ2-7; no clear D gene. The length of the CDR3 is 12 residues. Germline CDR1 and CDR2: SEHNR and FQNEAQ (reference sequence). V dropped 2 bases and J dropped 2 bases, with 4 bases sitting between them. CDR3 bases: TGTGCCAGCAGCTTATCCACCTACGAGCAGTACTTC. Protein sequence: CASSLSTYEQYF.

J is TRBJ2-1 and V is TRBV10-3; D is undetermined. Germline assignment: CDR1 ENHRY and CDR2 SYGVKD. CDR3 length equals 17 residues. Trimming shortened V by 1 base and J by 2 bases, and 15 bases separated the two germline ends. CDR3 protein: CAISEFEPGLTYNEQFF. The CDR3 region has the DNA TGTGCCATCAGTGAGTTTGAGCCCGGGCTAACCTACAATGAGCAGTTCTTC.

The rearrangement uses TRBV10-3 and TRBJ1-1; D is undetermined. Trimming took off 10 bases at V and 0 bases at J, with 12 bases between the two ends. CDR1 and CDR2 (germline): ENHRY, SYGVKD. This CDR3 has 13 residues. Written as DNA, the CDR3 is TGTGCCACGTCCGACACTATGAACACTGAAGCTTTCTTT. Amino acids: CATSDTMNTEAFF.

The chain joins TRBV7-9 to TRBJ2-7; a weak D match, TRBD2 (5 bases). The length of the CDR3 is 14 residues. Germline-derived CDR1 and CDR2 are SEHNR and FQNEAQ (reference sequence). V shed 7 bases and J shed 5 bases, with 18 bases lying between them. The CDR3 here is CASTPPSYLHEQYF. The CDR3 bases are TGTGCCAGCACCCCCCCTAGCTATCTCCACGAGCAGTACTTC.

This chain uses TRBV6-5 with TRBJ2-7; the match to TRBD2 covers 8 bases. This CDR3 comprises 15 residues. In germline, CDR1 is MNHEY, CDR2 SVGAGI. Unmatched junction bases numbered 8, after V lost 6 bases and J lost 1 base. The CDR3 is CASRPLAGGSYEQYF. CDR3 coding DNA: TGTGCCAGCAGGCCACTTGCGGGAGGTTCCTACGAGCAGTACTTC.

J is TRBJ1-1 and V is TRBV18, with D maybe TRBD1 (5 bases). The CDR3 consists of 13 residues. Germline V gene data show CDR1 as KGHSH and CDR2 as LQKENI. V gave up 8 bases and J gave up 1 base, with 11 bases separating them. Here the CDR3 DNA reads TGTGCCAGCCAGGTTCAGGGGAACACTGAAGCTTTCTTT. The encoded protein is CASQVQGNTEAFF.

V gene TRBV16 combines with J gene TRBJ1-5; possibly TRBD1 for D (6 bases). CDR3 size: 15 residues. The germline V gene has CDR1 KGHSY and CDR2 FQNENV. V lost 3 bases, J lost 6 bases, and 15 bases lay in between. The CDR3 coding sequence is TGTGCCAGCAGCCAGCTCGGGGGCTCGGGTCAGCCCCAGCATTTT. As protein: CASSQLGGSGQPQHF.

The DNA of the CDR3 is TGTGCCAGCAGCCAAGTACCCCCCACAGGGGCGGACACTGAAGCTTTCTTT. Its protein is CASSQVPPTGADTEAFF. V usage is TRBV13 and J usage is TRBJ1-1; TRBD1 agrees at 7 bases. V was pared by 5 bases and J by 3 bases, with 15 bases of the junction left unmatched. Per germline, CDR1 PRHDT and CDR2 FYEKMQ (reference sequence). The CDR3 length is 17 residues.

The gene calls are TRBV5-1 and TRBJ2-5; 10 nucleotides match TRBD1. CDR1 and CDR2 from the germline V gene are SGHRS and YFSETQ. Trimming took 0 bases from V and 3 from J; bases not matched to a gene: 17. CDR3 length: 20 residues. The CDR3 here is CASSLVRGQGTGGLEETQYF. In nucleotides, the CDR3 is TGCGCCAGCAGCTTGGTGAGGGGACAGGGGACGGGAGGGCTCGAAGAGACCCAGTACTTC.

As for this clone: The sample carries other DNA sequences with the same CDR3. The chain joins TRBV27 to TRBJ2-7, with D unclear. Per the germline V gene, CDR1 is MNHEY and CDR2 is SMNVEV (reference sequence). Trimming took 2 bases from V and 5 from J, leaving 7 bases between them. CDR3 length equals 12 residues. CDR3 amino acids: CASSLLGDEQYF. The DNA for the CDR3 is TGTGCCAGCAGTTTACTAGGCGACGAGCAGTACTTC.

The V gene is TRBV7-3, the J gene TRBJ2-2; 9 nucleotides agree with TRBD2. This CDR3 spans 15 amino acids. The germline V gene has CDR1 SGHTA and CDR2 FQGTGA. V lost 4 bases, J lost 2 bases, and 2 bases stayed unmatched. CDR3 loop: CASSSSGTNTGELFF. The CDR3 nucleotides are TGTGCCAGCAGCTCTAGCGGGACCAACACCGGGGAGCTGTTTTTT.

The chain couples TRBV7-8 to TRBJ2-2; perhaps D is TRBD1 or TRBD2 (5 bases each). The length of the CDR3 is 16 residues. The germline CDR1 and CDR2 sequences are SGHVS and FQNEAQ. Deletions cut 5 bases from V and 6 bases from J, with 19 bases between. This CDR3 is CASSHASGTEAGELFF. The CDR3 coding sequence is TGTGCCAGCAGCCACGCCTCCGGGACGGAGGCCGGGGAGCTGTTTTTT.

The J gene is TRBJ2-5, the V gene TRBV5-6, with D uncertain. The germline gives CDR1 SGHDT, CDR2 YYEEEE. Deletions cut 4 bases from V and 1 base from J, with 11 bases between. The CDR3 contains 14 residues. The CDR3 DNA follows: TGTGCCAGCAGCCCCCTCGGGCCCCAAGAGACCCAGTACTTC. It yields the protein CASSPLGPQETQYF.